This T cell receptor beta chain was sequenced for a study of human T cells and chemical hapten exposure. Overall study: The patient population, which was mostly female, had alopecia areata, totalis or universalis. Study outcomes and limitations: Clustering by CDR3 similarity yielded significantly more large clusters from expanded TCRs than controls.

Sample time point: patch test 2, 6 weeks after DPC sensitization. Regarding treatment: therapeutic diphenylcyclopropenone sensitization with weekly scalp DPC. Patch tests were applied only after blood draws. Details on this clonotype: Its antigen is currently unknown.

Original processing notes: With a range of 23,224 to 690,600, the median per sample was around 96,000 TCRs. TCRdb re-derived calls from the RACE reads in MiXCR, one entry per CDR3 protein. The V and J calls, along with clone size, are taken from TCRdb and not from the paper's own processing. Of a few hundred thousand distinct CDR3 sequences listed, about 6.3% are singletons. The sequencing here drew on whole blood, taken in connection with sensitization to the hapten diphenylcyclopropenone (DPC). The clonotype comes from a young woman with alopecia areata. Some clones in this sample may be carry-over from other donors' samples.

Here the CDR3 reads CASSLVGGDADTQYF. In DNA form, the CDR3 reads TGTGCCAGCAGCTTAGTGGGGGGCGATGCAGATACGCAGTATTTT. This chain links TRBV7-6 with TRBJ2-3; TRBD1 or TRBD2 may be the D gene (6 bases each). CDR1 SGHVS and CDR2 FNYEAQ come from the germline V gene. The CDR3 has 15 amino acids. The V end lost 1 base, the J end lost 4 bases, and 12 bases lay between the germline ends.